This entry lists 19 T cell receptor beta chains sequenced from one sample in a study of T cells in Graves' hyperthyroidism and ophthalmopathy. Amplified TCR beta CDR3 regions derived from RNA transcripts. The HTBI primer set was used in a first-round RT-PCR of the TCR CDR3. One entry per CDR3 protein results from TCRdb running MiXCR on the multiplex PCR reads. The data hold about 360,000 distinct CDR3 sequences, with roughly 13% observed a single time. Material for sequencing was blood. Receptors originate from a man aged 25 to 45 with Graves' hyperthyroidism that later progressed to Graves' ophthalmopathy.

The chain combines TRBV3-1 with TRBJ2-4; D possibly corresponds to TRBD1 (6 bases). V lost 6 bases and J 0 bases, leaving 12 bases between the germline ends. Germline V lookup: CDR1 LGHDT, CDR2 YNNKEL (reference sequence). The CDR3 length is 15 residues. The CDR3, as DNA: TGTGCCAGCAGGGACAGTACTATAGCCAAAAACATTCAGTACTTC. It codes for CASRDSTIAKNIQYF. Supplemented by reference TRBV3-1 and TRBJ2-4, the full variable domain reads DTAVSQTPKYLVTQMGNDKSIKCEQNLGHDTMYWYKQDSKKFLKIMFSYNNKELIINETVPNRFSPKSPDKAHLNLHINSLELGDSAVYFCASRDSTIAKNIQYFGAGTRLSVL.

This clonotype was found many times. The chain is built from TRBV12-3 or TRBV12-4 and TRBJ2-3, with 7 bases matching TRBD1. The CDR3 sequence is 13 residues long. V lost 5 bases to trimming and J lost 4 bases; unmatched junction nucleotides: 3. The CDR3 is CASSPGTADTQYF. CDR3 in DNA: TGTGCCAGCAGTCCGGGGACAGCAGATACGCAGTATTTT.

This clonotype was counted ten times or more. In nucleotides, the CDR3 is TGTGCCAGTACAGGTTCGGGCGGGGAGCTGTTTTTT. Translation: CASTGSGGELFF. The chain recombines TRBV2 with TRBJ2-2, with TRBD1 as a possible D gene (5 bases). CDR3 size: 12 residues. V lost 9 bases to trimming and J lost 7 bases, with 12 bases between them. Germline values: CDR1 SNHLY, CDR2 FYNNEI.

This clonotype was detected many times. The V gene is TRBV24-1, the J gene TRBJ1-1; tentative D call: TRBD1 (5 bases). The V gene's germline CDR1 is KGHDR and CDR2 SFDVKD. This CDR3 has 15 residues. The V end was cut by 4 bases, the J end by 1 base, with 12 bases between. The CDR3 spells CATSEPGHSNTEAFF. The CDR3 coding sequence is TGTGCCACCAGTGAACCCGGACATTCGAACACTGAAGCTTTCTTT.

The rearrangement uses TRBV4-1 and TRBJ1-3; D ambiguous. The CDR3 is 16 residues long. CDR1 is MGHRA and CDR2 is YSYEKL in the germline V gene. The V gene lost 0 bases and the J gene lost 0 bases, with 9 bases spanning the gap. Here the CDR3 DNA reads TGCGCCAGCAGCCAAGATTATTACAGCTCTGGAAACACCATATATTTT. Its translation is CASSQDYYSSGNTIYF.

The rearrangement links TRBV19 to TRBJ2-7, with TRBD1 as a possible D gene (6 bases). The germline V gene encodes CDR1 LNHDA and CDR2 SQIVND (reference sequence). Trimming left V 6 bases short and J 2 bases short, with 20 bases between. The CDR3 is 16 amino acids. The CDR3 is CASSQHSGHFTYEQYF. CDR3 nucleotides: TGTGCCAGTAGCCAACACTCGGGACACTTTACCTACGAGCAGTACTTC.

This clonotype has at least ten counts. The chain recombines TRBV28 with TRBJ2-7; the D call may be TRBD1 or TRBD2 (5 bases each). V lost 11 bases, J lost 3 bases, and 8 bases lay in between. This CDR3 contains 10 residues. In germline, CDR1 is MDHEN, CDR2 SYDVKM. The CDR3 DNA reads as TGTGCCGTGGGGGTCTACGAGCAGTACTTC. Translation: CAVGVYEQYF.

This clonotype was observed at least ten times. V and J are TRBV20-1 and TRBJ2-3; TRBD1 matches at 8 bases. Germline loops: CDR1 DFQATT, CDR2 SNEGSKA (reference sequence). J was trimmed by 4 bases and V by 6 bases; bases with no gene match: 12. This CDR3 is 15 amino acids long. This chain's CDR3 is CSATPVDRASDTQYF. In DNA, the CDR3 is TGCAGTGCCACCCCGGTGGACAGGGCATCAGATACGCAGTATTTT.

This clonotype has ten or more counts. The chain combines TRBV24-1 with TRBJ2-7; no firm D call. V was shortened by 6 bases and J by 7 bases, with 12 bases between the two germline ends. CDR1 is KGHDR and CDR2 is SFDVKD in the germline V gene. The CDR3 runs 12 residues. CDR3 loop: CATSKRVGEQYF. The CDR3 DNA follows: TGTGCCACCAGTAAAAGGGTTGGAGAGCAGTACTTC.

CDR3 in DNA: TGTGCCAGCAGCTTTAACCTCCGGGGGGCTGTAACCTACGAGCAGTACTTC. It yields the protein CASSFNLRGAVTYEQYF. The rearrangement links TRBV7-8 to TRBJ2-7; TRBD2 is a possible D gene (7 bases). V was trimmed by 3 bases and J by 2 bases, leaving 20 bases between them. The germline V gene encodes CDR1 SGHVS and CDR2 FQNEAQ. The CDR3 is made up of 17 amino acids.

Ten or more counts support this clonotype. This chain connects TRBV28 to TRBJ1-2; D possibly corresponds to TRBD1 (6 bases). V was clipped by 3 bases and J by 4 bases, with 15 bases between them. Germline-derived CDR1 and CDR2 are MDHEN and SYDVKM. The CDR3 is 15 amino acids. CDR3 sequence (DNA): TGTGCCAGCAGTTTGACTCACAGGGTCTCCTATGGCTACACCTTC. Translating it yields CASSLTHRVSYGYTF.

This clonotype has only a few counts. The gene calls are TRBV7-9 and TRBJ2-6; 9 bases align to TRBD2. Germline-derived CDR1 and CDR2 are SEHNR and FQNEAQ (reference sequence). The CDR3 totals 17 residues. V lost 5 bases, J lost 0 bases, and 5 bases stayed unmatched. In nucleotides, the CDR3 is TGTGCCAGCAGCCCCAGCGGGGGGTTCTCTGGGGCCAACGTCCTGACTTTC. Its translation: CASSPSGGFSGANVLTF.

The chain uses TRBV5-6 and TRBJ2-7; 12 positions match TRBD2. This CDR3 is 17 amino acids long. V shed 0 bases, J shed 3 bases, and the junction held 7 bases outside the gene matches. The germline gives CDR1 SGHDT, CDR2 YYEEEE. In nucleotides, the CDR3 is TGTGCCAGCAGCTTGGTCCTAGCGGGGGGGATCGTCTACGAGCAGTACTTC. It translates to CASSLVLAGGIVYEQYF.

The chain joins TRBV6-2 or TRBV6-3 to TRBJ1-1; 8 bases are a match to TRBD1. CDR3 length equals 14 residues. V shed 5 bases and J 4 bases; nucleotides not matched to a gene: 6. Germline CDR1 is MNHEY and CDR2 is SVGEGT. The CDR3 region has the DNA TGTGCCAGCAGTACCCACAGGGGGGTCACTGAAGCTTTCTTT. Protein: CASSTHRGVTEAFF.

The rearrangement links TRBV20-1 to TRBJ2-3, with 9 bases aligning to TRBD1. The CDR3 covers 16 residues. The V gene's germline CDR1 is DFQATT and CDR2 SNEGSKA (reference sequence). The junction had 10 bases not matched to a gene; V was cut back by 1 base and J by 5 bases. The CDR3 sequence: CSARATRTGEGDTQYF. For the CDR3, the DNA is TGCAGTGCTAGAGCGACGAGGACAGGGGAAGGAGATACGCAGTATTTT.

This clonotype was counted many times. The rearrangement joins TRBV12-3 or TRBV12-4 to TRBJ1-1, with a tentative D call TRBD1 (6 bases). V was shortened by 3 bases and J by 1 base, with 9 bases between the two germline ends. The CDR3 is 14 residues long. The CDR3 nucleotides read TGTGCCAGCAGTTTCTACAGGGAGAACACTGAAGCTTTCTTT. Protein: CASSFYRENTEAFF.

The chain uses TRBV7-9 and TRBJ1-2; tentatively, D is TRBD1 (5 bases). V dropped 7 bases and J dropped 6 bases, with 15 bases sitting between them. There are 13 residues in the CDR3. CDR1 is SEHNR, CDR2 FQNEAQ, per germline (reference sequence). As DNA, the CDR3 is TGTGCCAGCATCAGACCCGGGACCAATGGCTACACCTTC. It specifies CASIRPGTNGYTF.

This clonotype was seen at least ten times. The chain has TRBV5-5 and TRBJ2-7; D is ambiguous. V lost 7 bases and J 0 bases, leaving 8 bases between the germline ends. Germline values: CDR1 SGHKS, CDR2 YYEKEE (reference sequence). The CDR3 has 12 residues. CDR3 coding DNA: TGTGCCAGCGGCAGGCTCTCCTACGAGCAGTACTTC. This gives the protein CASGRLSYEQYF.

This clonotype showed up just a few times. The V call is TRBV6-1, the J call TRBJ1-1; the D gene is possibly TRBD1 (6 bases). This CDR3 is 14 amino acids long. Germline assignment: CDR1 MNHNS and CDR2 SASEGT. Between the trimmed V and J ends, which lost 5 bases and 3 bases, there was a span of 13 bases. The chain's CDR3 is CASSPRGGYTEAFF. The CDR3 DNA reads TGTGCCAGCAGTCCCCGGGGGGGCTACACTGAAGCTTTCTTT.